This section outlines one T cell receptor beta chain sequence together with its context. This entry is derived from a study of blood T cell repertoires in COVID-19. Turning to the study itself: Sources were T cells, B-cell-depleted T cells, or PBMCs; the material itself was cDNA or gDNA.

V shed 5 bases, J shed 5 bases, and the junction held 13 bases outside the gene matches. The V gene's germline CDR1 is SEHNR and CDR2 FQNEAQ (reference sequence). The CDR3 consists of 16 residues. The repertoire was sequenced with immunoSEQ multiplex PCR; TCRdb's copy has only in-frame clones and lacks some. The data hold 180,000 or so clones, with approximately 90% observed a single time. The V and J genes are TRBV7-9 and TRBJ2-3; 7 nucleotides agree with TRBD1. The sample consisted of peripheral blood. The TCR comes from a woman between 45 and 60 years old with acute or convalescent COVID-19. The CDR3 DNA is TGTGCCAGCAGCGAACCAGACAGGGCGACGGGAGATACGCAGTATTTT. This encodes CASSEPDRATGDTQYF.